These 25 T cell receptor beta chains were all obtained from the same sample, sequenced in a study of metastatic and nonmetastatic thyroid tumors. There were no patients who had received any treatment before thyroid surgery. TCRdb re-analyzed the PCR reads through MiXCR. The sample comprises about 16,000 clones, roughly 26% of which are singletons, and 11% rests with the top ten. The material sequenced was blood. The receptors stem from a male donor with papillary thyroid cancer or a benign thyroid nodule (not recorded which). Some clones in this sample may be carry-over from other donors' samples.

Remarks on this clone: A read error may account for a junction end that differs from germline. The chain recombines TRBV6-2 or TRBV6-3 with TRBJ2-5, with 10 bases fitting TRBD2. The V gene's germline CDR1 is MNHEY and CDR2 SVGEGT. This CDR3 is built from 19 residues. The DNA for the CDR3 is TGTGCCAGCAGTCCCCGAGAACTAGCGGGGCATTGGCGGAAAGAGACGCAGTACTTC. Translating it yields CASSPRELAGHWRKETQYF.

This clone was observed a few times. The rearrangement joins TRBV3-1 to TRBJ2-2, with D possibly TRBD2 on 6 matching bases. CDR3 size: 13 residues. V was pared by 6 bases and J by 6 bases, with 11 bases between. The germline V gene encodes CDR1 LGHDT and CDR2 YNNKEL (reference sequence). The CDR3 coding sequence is TGTGCCAGCAGACGGGGGTGGGCCGGGGAGCTGTTTTTT. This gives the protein CASRRGWAGELFF. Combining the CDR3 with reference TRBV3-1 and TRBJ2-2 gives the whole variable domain DTAVSQTPKYLVTQMGNDKSIKCEQNLGHDTMYWYKQDSKKFLKIMFSYNNKELIINETVPNRFSPKSPDKAHLNLHINSLELGDSAVYFCASRRGWAGELFFGEGSRLTVL.

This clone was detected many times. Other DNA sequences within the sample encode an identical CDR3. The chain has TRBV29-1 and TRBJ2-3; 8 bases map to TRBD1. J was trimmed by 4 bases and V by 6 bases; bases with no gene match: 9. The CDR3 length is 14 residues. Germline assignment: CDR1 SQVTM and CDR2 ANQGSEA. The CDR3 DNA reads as TGCAGCGTACCTCCAGGGGGCCCAGCAGATACGCAGTATTTT. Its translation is CSVPPGGPADTQYF.

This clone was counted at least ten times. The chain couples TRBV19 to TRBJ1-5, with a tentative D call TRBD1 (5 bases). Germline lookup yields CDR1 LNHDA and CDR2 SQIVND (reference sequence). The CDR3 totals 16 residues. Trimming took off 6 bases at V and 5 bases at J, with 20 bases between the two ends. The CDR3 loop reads CASRFPSGGGDQPQHF. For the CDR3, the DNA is TGTGCCAGTAGGTTTCCGTCCGGGGGGGGAGATCAGCCCCAGCATTTT. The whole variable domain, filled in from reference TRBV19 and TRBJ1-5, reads DGGITQSPKYLFRKEGQNVTLSCEQNLNHDAMYWYRQDPGQGLRLIYYSQIVNDFQKGDIAEGYSVSREKKESFPLTVTSAQKNPTAFYLCASRFPSGGGDQPQHFGDGTRLSIL.

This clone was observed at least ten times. CDR3 coding DNA: TGCAGTGCTAGTCCAAGGGGTGCCTACAATGAGCAGTTCTTC. Translation gives CSASPRGAYNEQFF. J is TRBJ2-1 and V is TRBV20-1; TRBD1 might be the D (5 bases). Trimming took 3 bases from V and 2 from J, leaving 11 bases between them. Per the germline V gene, CDR1 is DFQATT and CDR2 is SNEGSKA (reference sequence). This CDR3 has 14 amino acids.

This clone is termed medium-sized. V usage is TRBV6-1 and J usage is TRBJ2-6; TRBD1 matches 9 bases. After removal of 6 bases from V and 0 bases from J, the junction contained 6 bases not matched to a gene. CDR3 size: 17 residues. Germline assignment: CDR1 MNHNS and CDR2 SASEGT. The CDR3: CASRTGGGYSGANVLTF. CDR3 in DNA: TGTGCCAGCAGAACAGGGGGCGGATACTCTGGGGCCAACGTCCTGACTTTC.

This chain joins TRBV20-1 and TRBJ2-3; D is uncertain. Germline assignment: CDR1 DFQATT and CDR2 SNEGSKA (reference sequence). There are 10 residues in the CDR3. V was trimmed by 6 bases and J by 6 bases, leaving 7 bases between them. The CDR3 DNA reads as TGCAGTGCCCTACCCGATACGCAGTATTTT. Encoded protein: CSALPDTQYF.

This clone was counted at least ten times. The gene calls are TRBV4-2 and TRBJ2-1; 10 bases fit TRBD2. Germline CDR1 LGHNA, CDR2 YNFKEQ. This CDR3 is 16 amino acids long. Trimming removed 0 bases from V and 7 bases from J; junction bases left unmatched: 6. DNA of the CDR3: TGTGCCAGCAGCCAAGATCCTAGCGGGAGTGGGAATGAGCAGTTCTTC. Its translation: CASSQDPSGSGNEQFF.

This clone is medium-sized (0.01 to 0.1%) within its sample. The CDR3 bases are TGCGCCAGCAGCTTGGCAGTAGGGAAGTACGAGCAGTACTTC. Translating it yields CASSLAVGKYEQYF. The gene calls are TRBV5-1 and TRBJ2-7; D uncertain. The CDR3 totals 14 residues. V was shortened by 0 bases and J by 4 bases, with 11 bases between the two germline ends. Germline CDR1 reads SGHRS; CDR2 reads YFSETQ.

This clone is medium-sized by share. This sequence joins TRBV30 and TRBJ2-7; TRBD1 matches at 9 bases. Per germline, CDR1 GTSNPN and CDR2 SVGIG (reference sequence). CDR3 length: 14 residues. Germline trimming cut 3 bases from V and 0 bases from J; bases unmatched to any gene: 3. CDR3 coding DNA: TGTGCCTGGAGATTGGGACAGGGCTCCTACGAGCAGTACTTC. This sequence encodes CAWRLGQGSYEQYF.

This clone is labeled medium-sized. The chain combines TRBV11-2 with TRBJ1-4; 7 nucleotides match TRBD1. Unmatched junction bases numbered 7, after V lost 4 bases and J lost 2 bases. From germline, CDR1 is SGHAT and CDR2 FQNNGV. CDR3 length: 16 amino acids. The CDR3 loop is CASSSDRVWTNEKLFF. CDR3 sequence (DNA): TGTGCCAGCAGCTCCGACAGGGTGTGGACTAATGAAAAACTGTTTTTT. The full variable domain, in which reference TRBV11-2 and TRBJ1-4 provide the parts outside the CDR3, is EAGVAQSPRYKIIEKRQSVAFWCNPISGHATLYWYQQILGQGPKLLIQFQNNGVVDDSQLPKDRFSAERLKGVDSTLKIQPAKLEDSAVYLCASSSDRVWTNEKLFFGSGTQLSVL.

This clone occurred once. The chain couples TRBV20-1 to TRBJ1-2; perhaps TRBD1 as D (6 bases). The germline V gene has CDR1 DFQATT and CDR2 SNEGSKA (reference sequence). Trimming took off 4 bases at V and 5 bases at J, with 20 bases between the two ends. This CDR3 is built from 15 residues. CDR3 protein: CSATIGGSGGYGYTF. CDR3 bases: TGCAGTGCTACAATCGGGGGCTCGGGTGGATATGGCTACACCTTC.

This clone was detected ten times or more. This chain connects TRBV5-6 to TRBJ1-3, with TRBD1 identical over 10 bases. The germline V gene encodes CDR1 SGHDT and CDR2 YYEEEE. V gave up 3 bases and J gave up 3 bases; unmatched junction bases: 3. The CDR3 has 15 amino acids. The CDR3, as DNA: TGTGCCAGCAGCTCGGGACAGGGGTTTGGAAACACCATATATTTT. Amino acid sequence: CASSSGQGFGNTIYF.

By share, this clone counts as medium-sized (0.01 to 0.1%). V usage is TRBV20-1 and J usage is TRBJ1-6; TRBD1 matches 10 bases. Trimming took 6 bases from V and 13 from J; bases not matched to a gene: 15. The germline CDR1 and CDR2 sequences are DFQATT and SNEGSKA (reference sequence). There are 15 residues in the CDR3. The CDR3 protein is CSANSPGQGFGPLHF. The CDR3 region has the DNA TGCAGTGCAAACAGCCCGGGACAGGGGTTTGGGCCCCTCCACTTT.

CDR3 DNA: TGCGCCAGCATCATAATCGTACTTTACACAGATACGCAGTATTTT. Translation gives CASIIIVLYTDTQYF. The chain combines TRBV5-1 with TRBJ2-3; D unresolved. CDR1 is SGHRS, CDR2 YFSETQ, per germline. V was pared by 6 bases and J by 2 bases, with 16 bases between. The CDR3 has 15 residues.

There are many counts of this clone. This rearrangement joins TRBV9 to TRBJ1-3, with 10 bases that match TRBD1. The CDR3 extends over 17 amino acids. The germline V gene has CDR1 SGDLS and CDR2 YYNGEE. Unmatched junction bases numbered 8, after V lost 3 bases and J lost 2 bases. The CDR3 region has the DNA TGTGCCAGCAGCGCCGGGACAGGGGTAATGGCTGGAAACACCATATATTTT. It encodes CASSAGTGVMAGNTIYF.

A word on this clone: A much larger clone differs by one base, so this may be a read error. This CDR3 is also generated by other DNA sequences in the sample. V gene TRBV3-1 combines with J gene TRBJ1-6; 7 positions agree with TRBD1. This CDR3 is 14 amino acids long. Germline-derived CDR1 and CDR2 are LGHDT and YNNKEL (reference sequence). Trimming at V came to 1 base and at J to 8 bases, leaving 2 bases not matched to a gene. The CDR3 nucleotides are TGTGCCAGCAGCCAAGGGACAGGTGATTCACCCCTCCACTTT. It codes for CASSQGTGDSPLHF.

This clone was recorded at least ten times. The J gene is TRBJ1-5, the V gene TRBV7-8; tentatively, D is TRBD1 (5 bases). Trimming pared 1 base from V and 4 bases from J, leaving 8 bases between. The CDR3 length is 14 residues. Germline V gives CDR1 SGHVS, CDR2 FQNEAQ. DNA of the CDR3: TGTGCCAGCAGCTTAGGGACACAAAATCAGCCCCAGCATTTT. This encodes CASSLGTQNQPQHF. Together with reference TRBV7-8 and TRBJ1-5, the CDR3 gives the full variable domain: GAGVSQSPRYKVAKRGQDVALRCDPISGHVSLFWYQQALGQGPEFLTYFQNEAQLDKSGLPSDRFFAERPEGSVSTLKIQRTQQEDSAVYLCASSLGTQNQPQHFGDGTRLSIL.

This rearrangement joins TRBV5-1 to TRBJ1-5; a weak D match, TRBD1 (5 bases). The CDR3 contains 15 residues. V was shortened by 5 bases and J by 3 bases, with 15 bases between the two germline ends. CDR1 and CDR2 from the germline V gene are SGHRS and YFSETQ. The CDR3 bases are TGCGCCAGCAGGGTAGGGACTTCTGACAATCAGCCCCAGCATTTT. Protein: CASRVGTSDNQPQHF.

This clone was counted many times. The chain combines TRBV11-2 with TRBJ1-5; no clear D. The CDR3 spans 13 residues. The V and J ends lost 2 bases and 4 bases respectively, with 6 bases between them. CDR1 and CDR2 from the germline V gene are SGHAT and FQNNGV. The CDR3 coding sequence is TGTGCCAGCAGCTTAACAGAGAATCAGCCCCAGCATTTT. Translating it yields CASSLTENQPQHF.

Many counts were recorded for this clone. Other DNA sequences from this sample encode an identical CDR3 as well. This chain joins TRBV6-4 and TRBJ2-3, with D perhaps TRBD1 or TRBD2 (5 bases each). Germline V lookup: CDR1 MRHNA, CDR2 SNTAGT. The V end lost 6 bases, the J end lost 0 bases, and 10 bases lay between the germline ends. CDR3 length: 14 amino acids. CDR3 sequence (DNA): TGTGCCAGCAGCCGGGGCGGAAGCACAGATACGCAGTATTTT. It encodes CASSRGGSTDTQYF.

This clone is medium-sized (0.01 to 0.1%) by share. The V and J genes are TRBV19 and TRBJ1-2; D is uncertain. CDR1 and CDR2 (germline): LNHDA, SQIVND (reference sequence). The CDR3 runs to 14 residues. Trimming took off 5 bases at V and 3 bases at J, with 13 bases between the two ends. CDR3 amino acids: CASSLQVTDYGYTF. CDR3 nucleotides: TGTGCCAGTAGTCTCCAGGTTACAGACTATGGCTACACCTTC.

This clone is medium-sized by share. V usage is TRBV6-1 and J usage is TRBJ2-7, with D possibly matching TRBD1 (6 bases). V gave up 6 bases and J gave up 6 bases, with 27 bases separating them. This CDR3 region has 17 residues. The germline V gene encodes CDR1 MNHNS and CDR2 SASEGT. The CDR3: CASSNPAKQGSSSEQYF. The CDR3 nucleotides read TGTGCCAGCAGCAACCCCGCAAAACAGGGATCATCGTCCGAGCAGTACTTC.

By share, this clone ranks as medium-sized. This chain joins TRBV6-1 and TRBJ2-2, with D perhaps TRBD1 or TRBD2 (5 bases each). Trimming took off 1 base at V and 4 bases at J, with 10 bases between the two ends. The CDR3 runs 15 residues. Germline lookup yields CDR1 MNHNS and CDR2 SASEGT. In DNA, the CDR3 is TGTGCCAGCAGTGAAGGAGGGGCGGGCACCGGGGAGCTGTTTTTT. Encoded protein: CASSEGGAGTGELFF.

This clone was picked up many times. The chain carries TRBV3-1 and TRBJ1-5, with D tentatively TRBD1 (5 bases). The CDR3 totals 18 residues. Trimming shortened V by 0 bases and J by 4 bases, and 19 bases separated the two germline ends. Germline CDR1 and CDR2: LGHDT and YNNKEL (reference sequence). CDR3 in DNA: TGTGCCAGCAGCCAAGATAGTATTGGGGCAGCTCTGAATCAGCCCCAGCATTTT. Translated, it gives CASSQDSIGAALNQPQHF.